This TCR beta chain originates from a study of blood T cell repertoires in COVID-19 (TCRdb year 2020). With regard to the full study: Samples covering the acute and convalescent phases of COVID-19 were provided by collaborators in the United States, Italy and Spain. Subjects who had been exposed to COVID-19, were actively infected with it, or had recovered from it provided the deeply sampled blood TCRbeta repertoires that made up the dataset. Where HLA class I and class II types were available, the types were taken from metadata supplied by the sample provider, not from assay-based typing. The prospective study material was composed of cDNA or gDNA derived from T cells, B-cell-depleted T cells, or PBMCs. Sample metadata almost always included a de-identified subject ID, COVID-19 status, age in years and sex. The repertoires were made available in a free public database intended to serve as a resource for research on the immune response to SARS-CoV-2. The samples were drawn from the first 160 participants of the ongoing ImmuneRACE study and from roughly 1,300 subjects provided by 6 global collaborators.

What the authors observed across the whole study: The amount of clinical and demographic metadata varied by source and participant and was provided uncurated.

V was cut back by 3 bases and J by 6 bases, leaving a gap of 6 bases between them. There are 12 amino acids in the CDR3, from cysteine to phenylalanine inclusive. Just CDR3 DNA is preserved here, 36 bases in frame from base 1. The germline V gene sets CDR1 to MDHEN and CDR2 to SYDVKM. This clone was recorded only once. It has no known antigen specificity. No base-level quality is on record; no much larger clone is a single base apart. The immunoSEQ Assay, a bias-controlled multiplex PCR, was used to amplify TCRbeta CDR3 regions from genomic DNA. In the source study's methods: The number of nucleated cells in each sample was estimated from the amplification of reference gene primers within the assay. Sequence reads were collapsed and filtered to measure the absolute abundance of every unique TCRbeta CDR3 rearrangement. For each sample, productive Simpson clonality was calculated as the square root of Simpson's diversity index across productive rearrangements. The table was pulled from immuneACCESS by TCRdb, which kept in-frame rearrangements only. Such tables lose some clones; where checked, under half of the loss comes from unresolved V genes, and the rest has no known cause. The D gene and trimming were derived from the DNA, and the V and J assignments and clone size from that table. The sample table lists around 200,000 clones, 80% to 90% of them with a count of one. The leading ten clones occupy more than 3% of the sample.

Whole blood was collected in K2EDTA tubes by collaborating institutions according to the institutions' own protocols. For TCRbeta analysis, collaborator samples were shipped as frozen whole blood, as isolated PBMCs, or as DNA extracted from either sample type. The rearranged segments are TRBV28 and TRBJ1-5; the best D guess is TRBD1, with 5 bases matching. The sequencing input was peripheral blood. The origin of this receptor is a man between 60 and 70 years old with acute or convalescent COVID-19. The CDR3 region: CASSFRVQPQHF. At the DNA level, the sequence is TGTGCCAGCAGTTTCAGGGTTCAGCCCCAGCATTTT.